These 2 T cell receptor beta chains came from one sample sequenced in a study of blood T cell repertoires in COVID-19. The protocol was immunoSEQ multiplex PCR, while the TCRdb copy is restricted to in-frame clones and leaves out a portion. The repertoire holds 250,000 to 300,000 clones, with about 89% as singletons. Sequenced input: peripheral blood. These receptors originate from a man aged 40-49 years with acute or convalescent COVID-19.

The rearrangement uses TRBV2 and TRBJ1-4; 10 bases are shared with TRBD1. The CDR3 is 13 amino acids. V trimming: 4 bases; J trimming: 8 bases; junction bases outside the gene matches: 1. Germline V lookup: CDR1 SNHLY, CDR2 FYNNEI. The CDR3 DNA is TGTGCCAGCAGTGGGACAGGGGGAGAAAAACTGTTTTTT. Protein sequence: CASSGTGGEKLFF.

This chain connects TRBV5-6 to TRBJ1-6; TRBD1 matches at 7 bases. The CDR3 runs to 16 residues. Losses at the gene ends were 4 bases for V and 7 bases for J; bases not matched to a gene: 11. The germline CDR1 and CDR2 sequences are SGHDT and YYEEEE. The CDR3 spells CASSPPTGFENSPLHF. The CDR3 DNA is TGTGCCAGCAGCCCCCCGACAGGGTTTGAAAATTCACCCCTCCACTTT.